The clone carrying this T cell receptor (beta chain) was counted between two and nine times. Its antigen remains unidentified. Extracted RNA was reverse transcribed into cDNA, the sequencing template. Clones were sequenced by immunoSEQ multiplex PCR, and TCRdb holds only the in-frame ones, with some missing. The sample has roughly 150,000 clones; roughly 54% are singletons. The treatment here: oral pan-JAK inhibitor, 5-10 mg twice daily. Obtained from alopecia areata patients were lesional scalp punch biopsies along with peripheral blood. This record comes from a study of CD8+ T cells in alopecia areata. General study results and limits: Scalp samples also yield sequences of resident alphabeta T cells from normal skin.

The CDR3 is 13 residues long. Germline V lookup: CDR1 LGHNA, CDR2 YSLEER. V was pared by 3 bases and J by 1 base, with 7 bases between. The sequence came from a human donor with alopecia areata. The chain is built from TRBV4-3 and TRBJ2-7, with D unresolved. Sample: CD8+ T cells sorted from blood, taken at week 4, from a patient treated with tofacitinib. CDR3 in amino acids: CASSQAPSYEQYF. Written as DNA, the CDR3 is TGCGCCAGCAGCCAGGCCCCTTCCTACGAGCAGTACTTC.